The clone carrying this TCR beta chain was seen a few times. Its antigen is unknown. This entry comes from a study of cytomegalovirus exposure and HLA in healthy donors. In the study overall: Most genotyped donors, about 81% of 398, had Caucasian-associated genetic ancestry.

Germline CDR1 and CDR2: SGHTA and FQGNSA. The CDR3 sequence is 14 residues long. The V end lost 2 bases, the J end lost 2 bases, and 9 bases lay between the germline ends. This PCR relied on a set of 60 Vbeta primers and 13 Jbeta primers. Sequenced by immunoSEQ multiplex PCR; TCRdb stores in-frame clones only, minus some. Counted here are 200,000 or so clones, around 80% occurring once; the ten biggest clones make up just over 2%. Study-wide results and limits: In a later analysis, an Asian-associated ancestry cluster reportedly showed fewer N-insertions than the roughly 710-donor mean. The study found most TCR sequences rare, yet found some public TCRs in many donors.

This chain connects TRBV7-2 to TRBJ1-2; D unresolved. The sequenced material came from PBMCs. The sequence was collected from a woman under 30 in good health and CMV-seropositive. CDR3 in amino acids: CASSLTPQNYGYTF. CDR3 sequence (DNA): TGTGCCAGCAGCTTAACACCACAAAACTATGGCTACACCTTC.